This TCR beta chain derives from a study of post-analysis software for immune sequencing data. Unique molecular identifiers were carried by the TCR beta cDNA libraries. One entry per CDR3 protein, called by TCRdb with MiXCR from the PCR reads. The table has under 200,000 distinct CDR3 sequences, roughly 34% seen once. Germline V gene data show CDR1 as PRHDT and CDR2 as FYEKMQ (reference sequence). This CDR3 region has 20 residues. This clonotype was observed a handful of times. The chain uses TRBV13 and TRBJ2-7, with 14 bases fitting TRBD2. Judging by the DNA end, TRBJ2-5 fits better; the J call may be wrong. Sequencing was performed on blood, taken after autologous hematopoietic stem cell transplantation. This receptor was obtained from a girl aged 10 to 17 with multiple sclerosis. As DNA, the CDR3 is TGTGCCAGCAGCTCCCCATTAGGACTAGCGGGAGGACCCTTCTCCGAGACCCAGTACTTC. Protein product: CASSSPLGLAGGPFSETQYF.